The 11 T cell receptor beta chains presented below share a single source sample, sequenced in a study of T cells in Graves' hyperthyroidism and ophthalmopathy. The investigators amplified TCR beta CDR3 regions from RNA transcripts. The HTBI primer set drove a first-round RT-PCR of the TCR CDR3. TCRdb re-analysed the multiplex PCR reads in MiXCR, keeping a single row per CDR3 protein. The table includes around 620,000 distinct CDR3 sequences, 35% to 55% detected once. Sequences were obtained from peripheral blood or thyroid tissue (not recorded which). Every receptor here comes from an adult woman with Graves' disease, either hyperthyroidism or ophthalmopathy (not recorded which).

The V call is TRBV6-2 or TRBV6-3, the J call TRBJ1-2, with D tentatively TRBD1 (5 bases). Germline V CDR1 and CDR2: MNHEY, SVGEGT. The V end was cut by 6 bases, the J end by 7 bases, with 15 bases between. This CDR3 comprises 13 residues. The CDR3 sequence is CASRRGSVPGYTF. The CDR3 nucleotides are TGTGCCAGCAGAAGGGGATCGGTTCCTGGCTACACCTTC.

This clonotype occurred a few times. The chain joins TRBV29-1 to TRBJ2-7; D possibly corresponds to TRBD1 (6 bases). Between the trimmed V and J ends, which lost 0 bases and 3 bases, there was a span of 12 bases. Germline assignment: CDR1 SQVTM and CDR2 ANQGSEA. The CDR3 contains 14 residues. The CDR3 spells CSVEDHRENYEQYF. The CDR3 DNA reads as TGCAGCGTTGAAGACCACAGGGAGAACTACGAGCAGTACTTC.

This clonotype was counted ten times or more. The V call is TRBV29-1, the J call TRBJ2-7; D may be TRBD1 (7 bases). Trimming left V 3 bases short and J 3 bases short, with 24 bases between. Germline V lookup: CDR1 SQVTM, CDR2 ANQGSEA. This CDR3 spans 17 amino acids. In nucleotides, the CDR3 is TGCAGCGTTGATAGCCGTGGAGGGGGCAGGGGAATCTACGAGCAGTACTTC. Translating gives CSVDSRGGGRGIYEQYF.

The J gene is TRBJ1-2, the V gene TRBV18, with TRBD1 identical over 7 bases. The CDR3 consists of 14 residues. CDR1 and CDR2 (germline): KGHSH, LQKENI. V was pared by 6 bases and J by 4 bases, with 8 bases of the junction left unmatched. The CDR3 is CASSRDRNFYGYTF. The CDR3 nucleotides read TGTGCCAGCTCCCGGGACAGAAATTTCTATGGCTACACCTTC. The full variable domain, rest sourced from reference TRBV18 and TRBJ1-2, is NAGVMQNPRHLVRRRGQEARLRCSPMKGHSHVYWYRQLPEEGLKFMVYLQKENIIDESGMPKERFSAEFPKEGPSILRIQQVVRGDSAAYFCASSRDRNFYGYTFGSGTRLTVV.

The V gene is TRBV15, the J gene TRBJ1-5, with no clear D. V lost 1 base, J lost 0 bases, and 19 bases lay in between. The germline V gene has CDR1 LNHNV and CDR2 YYDKDF (reference sequence). This CDR3 is built from 19 residues. The DNA for the CDR3 is TGTGCCACCAGCAGAGGCACGGACGGAATGCCGTATAGCAATCAGCCCCAGCATTTT. The encoded protein is CATSRGTDGMPYSNQPQHF.

This clonotype has a single count. The V gene is TRBV29-1, the J gene TRBJ1-4; D is perhaps TRBD1 (5 bases). This CDR3 contains 14 residues. Trimming stripped 4 bases from V and 12 bases from J, with 21 bases between. In germline, CDR1 is SQVTM, CDR2 ANQGSEA. The CDR3 sequence is CSVAARHGDQELFF. Written as DNA, the CDR3 is TGCAGCGTTGCCGCGCGACACGGGGACCAGGAACTGTTTTTT.

The J gene is TRBJ2-7, the V gene TRBV6-1, with 9 bases that match TRBD2. V was clipped by 9 bases and J by 4 bases; unmatched bases: 7. There are 13 residues in the CDR3. Germline loops: CDR1 MNHNS, CDR2 SASEGT. The CDR3 region is CASGLAGTYEQYF. The CDR3 coding sequence is TGTGCCAGTGGGCTAGCGGGAACTTACGAGCAGTACTTC.

This clonotype was recorded many times. J is TRBJ2-2 and V is TRBV6-5; D is unclear. The CDR3 runs 16 residues. Trimming took off 0 bases at V and 5 bases at J, with 13 bases between the two ends. The germline CDR1 and CDR2 sequences are MNHEY and SVGAGI. The CDR3 sequence is CASSYSGRLATGELFF. The CDR3 DNA reads as TGTGCCAGCAGTTACTCCGGACGCCTGGCAACCGGGGAGCTGTTTTTT.

This clonotype was counted ten times or more. This chain connects TRBV5-6 to TRBJ2-7, with D maybe TRBD1 (5 bases). CDR1 SGHDT and CDR2 YYEEEE come from the germline V gene. This CDR3 comprises 14 residues. Deletions cut 0 bases from V and 2 bases from J, with 9 bases between. The CDR3, as DNA: TGTGCCAGCAGCTTGGGACAGCCGACCTACGAGCAGTACTTC. It is translated as CASSLGQPTYEQYF.

This clonotype was detected only a few times. The chain recombines TRBV10-3 with TRBJ1-1; D is unclear. The CDR3 spans 14 residues. V shed 2 bases and J shed 3 bases, with 10 bases lying between them. Per the germline V gene, CDR1 is ENHRY and CDR2 is SYGVKD. The CDR3 here is CAISEAGPYTEAFF. For the CDR3, the DNA is TGTGCCATCAGTGAGGCCGGACCGTACACTGAAGCTTTCTTT.

This clonotype was counted many times. The chain employs TRBV11-2 and TRBJ2-7; 9 bases agree with TRBD1. The V and J ends lost 4 bases and 6 bases, in that order; junction bases with no gene match: 13. CDR1 is SGHAT, CDR2 FQNNGV, per germline. This CDR3 has 16 amino acids. The CDR3 coding sequence is TGTGCCAGCAGCTCAAAACAGGGGGCTCTCGAGGGCGAGCAGTACTTC. Encoded protein: CASSSKQGALEGEQYF.